What follows are 9 T cell receptor beta chains derived from one specimen sequenced in a study of T cell responses to AZD1222 COVID-19 vaccine. Sequencing was performed with immunoSEQ multiplex PCR; in TCRdb, only in-frame clones are kept and a portion is missing. The table includes about 92,000 clones, over 75% detected once. Sequencing used peripheral blood, obtained on day 0 of AZD1222 vaccination. The receptor source for this set is an adult in good health.

Written as DNA, the CDR3 is TGCGCCAGCAGCTTGGAAGCTCATTCCACAGATACGCAGTATTTT. Protein product: CASSLEAHSTDTQYF. The chain joins TRBV5-1 to TRBJ2-3; D remains unclear. Germline V gene data show CDR1 as SGHRS and CDR2 as YFSETQ. The CDR3 has 15 amino acids. V was cut by 0 bases and J by 2 bases, with 10 bases left in between.

This sequence joins TRBV7-2 and TRBJ2-7; D is undetermined. In germline, CDR1 is SGHTA, CDR2 FQGNSA. The CDR3 runs to 11 residues. Deletions cut 4 bases from V and 5 bases from J, with 6 bases between. The CDR3 protein is CASSSGNEQYF. CDR3 sequence (DNA): TGTGCCAGCAGCTCAGGAAACGAGCAGTACTTC.

The gene calls are TRBV19 and TRBJ1-1, with D uncertain. CDR1 is LNHDA, CDR2 SQIVND, per germline (reference sequence). The V end lost 5 bases, the J end lost 1 base, and 11 bases lay between the germline ends. The CDR3 covers 14 residues. CDR3 sequence: CASSFALGNTEAFF. In nucleotides, the CDR3 is TGTGCCAGTAGTTTCGCCTTAGGGAACACTGAAGCTTTCTTT.

The chain recombines TRBV28 with TRBJ1-5, with 9 bases identical to TRBD1. V was pared by 4 bases and J by 6 bases, with 4 bases of the junction left unmatched. The germline V gene has CDR1 MDHEN and CDR2 SYDVKM. This CDR3 is 14 amino acids long. The CDR3 region is CASSYTGGGQPQHF. DNA of the CDR3: TGTGCCAGCAGTTACACAGGGGGCGGTCAGCCCCAGCATTTT.

The rearrangement links TRBV4-1 to TRBJ2-2; D unresolved. Trimming left V 3 bases short and J 8 bases short, with 4 bases between. This CDR3 spans 11 amino acids. Germline CDR1 and CDR2: MGHRA and YSYEKL. For the CDR3, the DNA is TGCGCCAGCAGCCACCATGGGGAGCTGTTTTTT. Protein product: CASSHHGELFF.

The chain employs TRBV5-1 and TRBJ1-1; D is ambiguous. V was shortened by 2 bases and J by 6 bases, with 14 bases between the two germline ends. The CDR3 covers 14 residues. Germline CDR1 reads SGHRS; CDR2 reads YFSETQ. Written as DNA, the CDR3 is TGCGCCAGCAGCTTTCAGGTGGGAGAGGCTGAAGCTTTCTTT. It is translated as CASSFQVGEAEAFF. Full variable domain (rest looked up from reference TRBV5-1 and TRBJ1-1): KAGVTQTPRYLIKTRGQQVTLSCSPISGHRSVSWYQQTPGQGLQFLFEYFSETQRNKGNFPGRFSGRQFSNSRSEMNVSTLELGDSALYLCASSFQVGEAEAFFGQGTRLTVV.

Here the CDR3 DNA reads TGTGCCAGCACGGGTTTCAACGAGCAGTACTTC. It translates to CASTGFNEQYF. The rearrangement joins TRBV2 to TRBJ2-7; D is uncertain. The CDR3 runs 11 residues. Germline V lookup: CDR1 SNHLY, CDR2 FYNNEI. Trimming shortened V by 7 bases and J by 5 bases, and 9 bases separated the two germline ends.

CDR3 residues: CASSLEGTSITFF. The DNA for the CDR3 is TGCGCCAGCAGCTTGGAAGGGACTAGCATCACGTTCTTC. The rearrangement joins TRBV5-1 to TRBJ2-1, with TRBD2 matching over 9 bases. There are 13 residues in the CDR3. Germline values: CDR1 SGHRS, CDR2 YFSETQ. J gave up 15 bases and V 0 bases, and 7 bases lay outside the gene matches.

CDR3 sequence reads: CASSEEGSGPYEQYF. The CDR3 coding sequence is TGTGCCAGCAGTGAAGAAGGGTCAGGGCCCTACGAGCAGTACTTC. The V call is TRBV6-1, the J call TRBJ2-7; D is perhaps TRBD1 (5 bases). Germline CDR1 is MNHNS and CDR2 is SASEGT. V shed 1 base and J shed 2 bases, with 12 bases lying between them. This CDR3 has 15 amino acids.